This T cell receptor (beta chain) originates from a study of blood T cell repertoires in COVID-19 (dated by TCRdb to about 2020). General notes on the study: Samples covering the acute and convalescent phases of COVID-19 were provided by collaborators in the United States, Italy and Spain. Where HLA class I and class II types were available, the types were taken from metadata supplied by the sample provider, not from assay-based typing. The dataset comprised deeply sampled blood TCRbeta repertoires from subjects exposed to, actively infected with, or recovered from COVID-19. The repertoires were released in a freely available public database intended as a resource for research on the immune response to SARS-CoV-2. Samples were obtained from the ongoing ImmuneRACE study (first 160 participants) and from over a thousand subjects provided by 6 global collaborators. Sample metadata almost always included a de-identified subject ID, COVID-19 status, age in years and sex. The prospective study material was composed of cDNA or gDNA derived from T cells, B-cell-depleted T cells, or PBMCs. General study outcomes and caveats: How much clinical and demographic metadata was included differed by source and by participant, and the metadata was provided uncurated.

TCRbeta CDR3 regions were amplified from genomic DNA using the immunoSEQ Assay, a bias-controlled multiplex PCR. The paper's processing steps were these. The number of nucleated cells in each sample was estimated by amplification of reference gene primers within the assay. Sequence reads were collapsed and filtered to measure the absolute abundance of every unique TCRbeta CDR3 rearrangement. For each sample, productive Simpson clonality was calculated as the square root of Simpson's diversity index across productive rearrangements. TCRdb obtained this table from immuneACCESS and retained in-frame rearrangements with V and J assigned. These tables miss some clones; where compared with another copy, unresolved V genes account for less than half of the shortfall, and the remainder is unexplained. Clone size and the V and J calls come from that table; the DNA yielded D and trimming. The sample profile shows approximately 230,000 clones; over 70% of them were found once. About 5.7% of the sample lies in the top ten.

The collaborating institutions used their own protocols to collect whole blood in K2EDTA tubes. For TCRbeta analysis, collaborators shipped samples as frozen whole blood, isolated PBMCs, or DNA extracted from either of those sample types. The germline V gene gives CDR1 as SGHTA and CDR2 as FQGNSA. At the junction V is shortened by 7 bases and J by 7 bases; bases outside the gene matches: 15. The CDR3 sequence holds 17 residues, the cysteine and phenylalanine included. Just CDR3 DNA is preserved here, 51 bases in frame from base 1. As concerns this clone: Its recognized antigen is unknown. No base-level quality is on record; no much larger clone is a single base apart.

Source material: peripheral blood. This TCR was sampled from a man aged 80 or over with acute or convalescent COVID-19. The chain is encoded by TRBV7-2 joined to TRBJ2-2; 10 middle bases align to TRBD1. In nucleotides, the sequence is TGTGCCAGCACTCGTCTTTGGGGACAGGGGATTCACGGGGAGCTGTTTTTT. Its coded protein is CASTRLWGQGIHGELFF.